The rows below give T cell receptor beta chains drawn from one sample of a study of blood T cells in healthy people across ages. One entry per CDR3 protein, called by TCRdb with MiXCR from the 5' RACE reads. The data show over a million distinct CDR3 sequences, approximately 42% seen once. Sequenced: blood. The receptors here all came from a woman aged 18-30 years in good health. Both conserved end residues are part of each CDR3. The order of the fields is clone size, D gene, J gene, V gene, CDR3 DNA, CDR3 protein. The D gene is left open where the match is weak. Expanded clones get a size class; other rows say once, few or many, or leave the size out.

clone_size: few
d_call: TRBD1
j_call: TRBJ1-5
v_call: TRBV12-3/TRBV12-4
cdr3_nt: TGTGCCAGCAGGTATGGGACAGGGGATGTCAAGGGCAATCAGCCCCAGCATTTT
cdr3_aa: CASRYGTGDVKGNQPQHF

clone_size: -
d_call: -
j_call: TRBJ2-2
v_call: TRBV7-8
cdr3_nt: TGTGCCAGCAGCTTAAAGGGCGTCTTGGACACCGGGGAGCTGTTTTTT
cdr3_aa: CASSLKGVLDTGELFF

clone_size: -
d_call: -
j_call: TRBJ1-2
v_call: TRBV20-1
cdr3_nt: TGCAGTGCTAGAGACGAGGACGGCTATGGCTACACCTTC
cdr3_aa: CSARDEDGYGYTF

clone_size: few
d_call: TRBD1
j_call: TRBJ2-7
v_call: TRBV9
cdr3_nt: TGTGCCAGCAGCTTTTCCGGGACAGGGGACGAGCAGTACTTC
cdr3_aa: CASSFSGTGDEQYF

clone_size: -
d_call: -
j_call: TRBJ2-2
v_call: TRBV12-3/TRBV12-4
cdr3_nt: TGTGCCAGCAAACAGGGAGGATCCACCGGGGAGCTGTTTTTT
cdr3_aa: CASKQGGSTGELFF

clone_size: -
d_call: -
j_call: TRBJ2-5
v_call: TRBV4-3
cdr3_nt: TGCGCCAGCAGCCAAGATCTGTCTTCTGACGCGACCCAGTACTTC
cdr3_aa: CASSQDLSSDATQYF

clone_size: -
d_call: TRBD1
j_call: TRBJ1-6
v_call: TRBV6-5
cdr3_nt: TGTGCCAGCAGAAACCGGGACAGGGTTTCACCCCTCCACTTT
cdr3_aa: CASRNRDRVSPLHF

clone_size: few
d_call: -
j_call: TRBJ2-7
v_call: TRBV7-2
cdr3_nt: TGTGCCAGCAGTCTGACGTGGGGAGGCGAGCAGTACTTC
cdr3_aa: CASSLTWGGEQYF

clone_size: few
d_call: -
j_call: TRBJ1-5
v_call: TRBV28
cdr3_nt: TGTGCCAGCAGCCTCCGGATTGAATCCGCAATTATCTCTGGGTTTCAGCCCCAGCATTTT
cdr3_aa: CASSLRIESAIISGFQPQHF

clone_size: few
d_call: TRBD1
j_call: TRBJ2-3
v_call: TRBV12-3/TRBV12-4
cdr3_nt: TGTGCCAGCAGTTTATTGCGGGACAGGGTAACAGATACGCAGTATTTT
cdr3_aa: CASSLLRDRVTDTQYF

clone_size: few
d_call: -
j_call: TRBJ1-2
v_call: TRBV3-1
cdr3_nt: TGTGCCAGCAGCCAAGATGCGATGGGGTATGGCTACACCTTC
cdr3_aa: CASSQDAMGYGYTF

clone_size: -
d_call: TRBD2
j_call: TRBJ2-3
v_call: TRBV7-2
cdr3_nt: TGTGCCAGCAGCTTAGATAGCGGGGGATCCACAGATACGCAGTATTTT
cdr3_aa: CASSLDSGGSTDTQYF

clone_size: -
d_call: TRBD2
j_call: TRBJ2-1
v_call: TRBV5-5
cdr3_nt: TGTGCCAGCAGCTTGGAATCTGGACTAGCGGGAGTTGAGCAGTTCTTC
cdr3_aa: CASSLESGLAGVEQFF

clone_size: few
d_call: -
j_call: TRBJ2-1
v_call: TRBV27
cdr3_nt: TGTGCCAGCAGCCTCGCAAGGAAACCCTACAATGAGCAGTTCTTC
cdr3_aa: CASSLARKPYNEQFF

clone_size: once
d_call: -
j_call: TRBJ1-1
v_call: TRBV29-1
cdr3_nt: TGCAGCGTTTCCGGCCTCCTCGGGACAGCTTTCTTT
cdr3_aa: CSVSGLLGTAFF

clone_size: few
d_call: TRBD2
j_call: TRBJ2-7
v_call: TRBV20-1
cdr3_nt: TGCAGTGCTAGTCCAGGGAGGGCCGTCACCGAGCAGTACTTC
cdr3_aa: CSASPGRAVTEQYF

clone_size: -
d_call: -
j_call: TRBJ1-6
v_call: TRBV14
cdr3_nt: TGTGCCAGCAGCCAAGAAACCCGGGGATCACCCCTCCACTTT
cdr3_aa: CASSQETRGSPLHF

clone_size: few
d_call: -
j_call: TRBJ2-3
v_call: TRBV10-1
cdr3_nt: TGCGCCAGCAGTAGCCAGCCGATAGATACGCAGTATTTT
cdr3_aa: CASSSQPIDTQYF

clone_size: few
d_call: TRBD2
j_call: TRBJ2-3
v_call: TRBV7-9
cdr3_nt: TGTGCCAGCAGCCCCCGTTCTAGCGGGGTCACAGATACGCAGTATTTT
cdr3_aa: CASSPRSSGVTDTQYF

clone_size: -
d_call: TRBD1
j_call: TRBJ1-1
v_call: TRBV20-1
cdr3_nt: TGCAGTGCTAGAGATGGGACACAGGGGTTGAACACTGAAGCTTTCTTT
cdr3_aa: CSARDGTQGLNTEAFF

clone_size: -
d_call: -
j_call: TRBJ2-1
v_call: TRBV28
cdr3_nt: TGTGCCAGCGGGGAGCCTGTCTCCTACAATGAGCAGTTCTTC
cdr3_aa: CASGEPVSYNEQFF

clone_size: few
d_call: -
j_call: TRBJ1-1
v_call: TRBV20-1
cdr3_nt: TGCAGTGCTAGAGATCCGGGCCCCCTCACTGAAGCTTTCTTT
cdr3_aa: CSARDPGPLTEAFF

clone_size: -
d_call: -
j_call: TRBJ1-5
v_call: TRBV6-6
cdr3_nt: TGTGCCAGCAGTTACTCGAATAGTTTTAATCAGCCCCAGCATTTT
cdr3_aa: CASSYSNSFNQPQHF

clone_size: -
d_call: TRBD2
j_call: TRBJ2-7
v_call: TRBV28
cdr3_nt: TGTGCCAACAGGCTTGTTAGCGGGAGCTCCTACGAGCAGTACTTC
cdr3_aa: CANRLVSGSSYEQYF

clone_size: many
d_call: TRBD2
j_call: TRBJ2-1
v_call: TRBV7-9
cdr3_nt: TGTGCCAGCAGCTTAAACAAAGCGGGGACGGTATACAATGAGCAGTTCTTC
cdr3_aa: CASSLNKAGTVYNEQFF

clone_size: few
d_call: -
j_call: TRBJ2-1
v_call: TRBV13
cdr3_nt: TGTGCCAGCAGCTACCTGACGGGTTACAATGAGCAGTTCTTC
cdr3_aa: CASSYLTGYNEQFF

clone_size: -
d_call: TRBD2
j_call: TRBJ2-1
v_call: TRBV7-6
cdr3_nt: TGTGCCAGCAGCTTAGCGACGCTAGCGGGAGTCCCCTACAATGAGCAGTTCTTC
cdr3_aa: CASSLATLAGVPYNEQFF

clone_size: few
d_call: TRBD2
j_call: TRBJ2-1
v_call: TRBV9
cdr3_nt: TGTGCCAGCAGCGTAGTGGCTAGCGGGGGCCCCTGGCAGTTCTTC
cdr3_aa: CASSVVASGGPWQFF

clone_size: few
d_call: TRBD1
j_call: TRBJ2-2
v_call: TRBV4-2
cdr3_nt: TGTGCCAGCAGCTCCCGGGACAGGCTGAACACCGGGGAGCTGTTTTTT
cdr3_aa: CASSSRDRLNTGELFF

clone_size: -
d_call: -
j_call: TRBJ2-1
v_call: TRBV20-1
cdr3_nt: TGCAGTGCTAGACGTGCTAGCGGGACAGGCAATGAGCAGTTCTTC
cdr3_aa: CSARRASGTGNEQFF

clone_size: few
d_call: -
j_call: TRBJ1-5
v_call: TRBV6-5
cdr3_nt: TGTGCCAGCGGGGAGAGCAATCAGCCCCAGCATTTT
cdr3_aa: CASGESNQPQHF

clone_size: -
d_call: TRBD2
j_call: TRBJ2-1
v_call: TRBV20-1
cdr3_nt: TGCAGTGCCCGTAGCGGGACCTTTATGGAGCAGTTCTTC
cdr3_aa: CSARSGTFMEQFF

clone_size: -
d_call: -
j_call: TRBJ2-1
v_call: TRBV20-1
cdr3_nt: TGCAGTGCTAGGGCCTCGGGAGAGACATACAATGAGCAGTTCTTC
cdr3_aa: CSARASGETYNEQFF

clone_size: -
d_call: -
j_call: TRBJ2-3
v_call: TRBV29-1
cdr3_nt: TGCAGCGCTACCCCCGTCAGGGGAAAAACAGATACGCAGTATTTT
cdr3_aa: CSATPVRGKTDTQYF

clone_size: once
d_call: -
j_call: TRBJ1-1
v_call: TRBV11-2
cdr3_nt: TGTGCCAGCAGCGGACAACAGGGTGTGGGAGCTTTCTTT
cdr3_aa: CASSGQQGVGAFF

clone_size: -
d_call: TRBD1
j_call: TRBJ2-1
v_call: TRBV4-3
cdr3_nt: TGCGCCAGCAGCCATAAGGGGGCAACTTATTACAATGAGCAGTTCTTC
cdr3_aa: CASSHKGATYYNEQFF

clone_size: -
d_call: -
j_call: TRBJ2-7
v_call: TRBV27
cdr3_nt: TGTGCCAGCAGCATACTGGGTTACGAGCAGTACTTC
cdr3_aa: CASSILGYEQYF

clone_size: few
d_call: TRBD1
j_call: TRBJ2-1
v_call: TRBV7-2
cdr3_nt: TGTGCCAGCAGCCGGGACAGGGGCAATTGGAATGAGCAGTTCTTC
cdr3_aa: CASSRDRGNWNEQFF

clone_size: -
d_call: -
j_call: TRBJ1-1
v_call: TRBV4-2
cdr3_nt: TGTGCCAGCAGCCAACCGACGGAGTTGAACACTGAAGCTTTCTTT
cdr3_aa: CASSQPTELNTEAFF

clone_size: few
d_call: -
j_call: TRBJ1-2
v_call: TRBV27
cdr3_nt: TGTGCCAGCAGTGGAAAAATGGACTATGGCTACACCTTC
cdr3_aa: CASSGKMDYGYTF

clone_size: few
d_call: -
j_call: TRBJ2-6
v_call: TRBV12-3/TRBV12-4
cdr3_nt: TGTGCCAGCAGTTTCGGGCAAAGCTCTGGGGCCAACGTCCTGACTTTC
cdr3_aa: CASSFGQSSGANVLTF

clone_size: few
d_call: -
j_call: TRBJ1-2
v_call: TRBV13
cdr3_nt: TGTGCCAGCAGCTTATCACAGGCCTATGGCTACACCTTC
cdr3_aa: CASSLSQAYGYTF

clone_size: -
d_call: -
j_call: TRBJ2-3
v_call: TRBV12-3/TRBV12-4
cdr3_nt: TGTGCCAGCAGGCAAAGGGAGAGCACAGATGTGCAGTATTTT
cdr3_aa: CASRQRESTDVQYF

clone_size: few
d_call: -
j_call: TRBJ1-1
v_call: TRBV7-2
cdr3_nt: TGTGCCAGCAGAGTAGCTATCGGGGTGAACACTGAAGCTTTCTTT
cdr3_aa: CASRVAIGVNTEAFF

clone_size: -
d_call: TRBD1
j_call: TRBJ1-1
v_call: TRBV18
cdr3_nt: TGTGCCAGCTCAAAAAAGGAACAGGGGACGAACACTGAAGCTTTCTTT
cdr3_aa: CASSKKEQGTNTEAFF

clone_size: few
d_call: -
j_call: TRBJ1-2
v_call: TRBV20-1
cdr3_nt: TGCAGTGCTATGGATGGTTGGGGAGGTCTCTATGGCTACACCTTC
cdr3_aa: CSAMDGWGGLYGYTF

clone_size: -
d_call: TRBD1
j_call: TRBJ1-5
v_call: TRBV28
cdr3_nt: TGTGCCAGCAGTCCCCGAAAGGGGACAGGGGCCTTCAATCAGCCCCAGCATTTT
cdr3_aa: CASSPRKGTGAFNQPQHF

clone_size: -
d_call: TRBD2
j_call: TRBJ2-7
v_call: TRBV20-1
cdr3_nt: TGCAGTGCTAGAAAGCGGGAGGGCCCAGGTGAGCAGTACTTC
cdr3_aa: CSARKREGPGEQYF

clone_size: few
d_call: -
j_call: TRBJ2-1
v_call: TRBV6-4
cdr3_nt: TGTGCCAGCAGTGAGGGGACCAGCGAAGGGGCTGAGCAGTTCTTC
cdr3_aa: CASSEGTSEGAEQFF

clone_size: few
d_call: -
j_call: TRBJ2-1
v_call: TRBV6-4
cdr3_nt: TGTGCCAGCAGTGATACAACAGGGTACAATGAGCAGTTCTTC
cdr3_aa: CASSDTTGYNEQFF

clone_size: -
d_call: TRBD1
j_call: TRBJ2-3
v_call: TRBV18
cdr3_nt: TGTGCCAGCTCACCGTCGCAGGGGGGCACAGATACGCAGTATTTT
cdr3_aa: CASSPSQGGTDTQYF

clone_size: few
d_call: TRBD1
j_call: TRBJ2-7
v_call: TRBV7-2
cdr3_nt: TGTGCCAGCAGCTGGCCGGGACAGGGTTACGAGCAGTACTTC
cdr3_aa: CASSWPGQGYEQYF

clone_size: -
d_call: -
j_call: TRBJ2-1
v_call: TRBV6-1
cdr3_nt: TGTGCCAGCAGTGAAGTCGGGGACGGGTGGAATGAGCAGTTCTTC
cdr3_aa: CASSEVGDGWNEQFF

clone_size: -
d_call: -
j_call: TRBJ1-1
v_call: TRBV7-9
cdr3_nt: TGTGCCAGCAGCTTCCCCGGGGCCCGGGAAACTTTCTTT
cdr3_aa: CASSFPGARETFF

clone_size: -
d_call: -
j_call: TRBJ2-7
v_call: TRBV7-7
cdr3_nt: TGTGCTAGCAGCCAAGAGGGGTTCGGTGAGCAGTACTTC
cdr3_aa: CASSQEGFGEQYF